The 6 T cell receptor beta chains listed next were all sequenced from one sample in a study of prognosis after radiotherapy for stage I lung cancer. From genomic DNA, two-round multiplex PCR was used to amplify TCR beta CDR3. TRBV and TRBJ genes each had their own specific primers in first-round PCR. TCRdb re-called the multiplex PCR reads with MiXCR, one entry per CDR3 protein. The table records approximately 30,000 distinct CDR3 sequences, 35% to 45% of them present only once. The sample was PBMCs, taken before or after stereotactic body radiation therapy (not recorded which). The receptors come from a donor over 45 with non-small cell lung cancer.

In regard to this clonotype: A read error is likely here: a far larger clone is one base away. This chain connects TRBV12-3 or TRBV12-4 to TRBJ2-7; D remains ambiguous. The J call may be in error: the DNA end matches TRBJ2-5 better. This CDR3 comprises 14 residues. Here the CDR3 reads CASGPPVSRETQYF. The CDR3 DNA sequence: TGTGCCAGCGGCCCGCCCGTGAGTCGAGAGACCCAGTACTTC.

This clonotype was counted only a few times. The chain couples TRBV30 to TRBJ1-2; a possible D gene is TRBD1 (5 bases). The CDR3 runs to 13 residues. Germline CDR1 reads GTSNPN; CDR2 reads SVGIG (reference sequence). Trimming stripped 3 bases from V and 6 bases from J, with 14 bases between. This CDR3 reads CAWRYRARDGYTF. The DNA of the CDR3 is TGTGCCTGGAGGTACCGGGCCAGGGATGGCTACACCTTC. Filled out from reference TRBV30 and TRBJ1-2, the complete variable domain reads SQTIHQWPATLVQPVGSPLSLECTVEGTSNPNLYWYRQAAGRGLQLLFYSVGIGQISSEVPQNLSASRPQDRQFILSSKKLLLSDSGFYLCAWRYRARDGYTFGSGTRLTVV.

Concerning this clonotype: Only one base separates this from a far larger clonotype, so it likely reflects a read error. The chain is built from TRBV6-5 and TRBJ1-2; D unresolved. Germline V CDR1 and CDR2: MNHEY, SVGAGI. The CDR3 sequence is 13 residues long. The CDR3 coding sequence is TGTGCCAGCAGTGACTCGAAGGAAAGTGGCTGCACCTTC. This codes for CASSDSKESGCTF.

This clonotype is medium-sized. CDR3 in DNA: TGTGCCAGCAAGGACAGCTCCTACGAGCAGTACTTC. Its protein product is CASKDSSYEQYF. The rearrangement links TRBV6-1 to TRBJ2-7, with D perhaps TRBD1 (6 bases). V lost 7 bases and J 0 bases, leaving 7 bases between the germline ends. The germline gives CDR1 MNHNS, CDR2 SASEGT. The CDR3 loop spans 12 amino acids.

There are many counts of this clonotype. The V gene is TRBV4-1, the J gene TRBJ1-2; TRBD1 matches 7 bases. Germline CDR1 and CDR2: MGHRA and YSYEKL. The CDR3 covers 14 residues. V shed 0 bases and J 6 bases; nucleotides not matched to a gene: 4. The CDR3 region has the DNA TGCGCCAGCAGCCAAGAAGTCAGGGGGAATGGCTACACCTTC. Translating it yields CASSQEVRGNGYTF.

This clonotype occurred many times. This chain joins TRBV6-5 and TRBJ1-1, with D perhaps matching TRBD1 (5 bases). Germline V lookup: CDR1 MNHEY, CDR2 SVGAGI. The CDR3 contains 12 residues. V shed 4 bases and J shed 3 bases, with 6 bases lying between them. The chain's CDR3 is CASSWGDTEAFF. The CDR3 DNA reads TGTGCCAGCAGTTGGGGGGACACTGAAGCTTTCTTT.